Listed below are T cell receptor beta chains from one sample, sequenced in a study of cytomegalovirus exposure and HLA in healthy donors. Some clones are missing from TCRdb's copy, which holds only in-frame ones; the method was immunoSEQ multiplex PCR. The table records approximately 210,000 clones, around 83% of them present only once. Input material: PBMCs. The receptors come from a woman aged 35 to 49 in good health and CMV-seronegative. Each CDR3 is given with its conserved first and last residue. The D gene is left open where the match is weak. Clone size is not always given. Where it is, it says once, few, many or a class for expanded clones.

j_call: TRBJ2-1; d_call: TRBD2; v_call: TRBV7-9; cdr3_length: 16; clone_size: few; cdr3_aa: CASSLAKVAGRNEQFF; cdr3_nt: TGTGCCAGCAGCTTAGCGAAGGTAGCGGGAAGGAATGAGCAGTTCTTC
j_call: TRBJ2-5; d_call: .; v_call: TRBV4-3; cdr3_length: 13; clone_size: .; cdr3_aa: CASSPLLEETQYF; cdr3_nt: TGCGCCAGCAGCCCCCTCCTGGAGGAGACCCAGTACTTC
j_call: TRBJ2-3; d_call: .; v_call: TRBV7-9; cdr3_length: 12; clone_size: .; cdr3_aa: CASSFPADTQYF; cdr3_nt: TGTGCCAGCAGTTTCCCCGCAGATACGCAGTATTTT
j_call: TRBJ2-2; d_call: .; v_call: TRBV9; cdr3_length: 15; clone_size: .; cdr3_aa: CASSVAVGPTGELFF; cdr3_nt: TGTGCCAGCAGCGTAGCGGTGGGCCCCACCGGGGAGCTGTTTTTT
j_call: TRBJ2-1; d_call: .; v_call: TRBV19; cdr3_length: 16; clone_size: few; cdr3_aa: CASSAIAGGSYNEQFF; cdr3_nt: TGTGCCAGTAGTGCCATAGCCGGGGGCTCCTACAATGAGCAGTTCTTC
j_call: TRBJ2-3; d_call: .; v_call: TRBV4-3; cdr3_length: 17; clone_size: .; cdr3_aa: CASSHFAAGLTADTQYF; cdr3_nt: TGCGCCAGCAGCCACTTTGCTGCGGGACTTACCGCAGATACGCAGTATTTT
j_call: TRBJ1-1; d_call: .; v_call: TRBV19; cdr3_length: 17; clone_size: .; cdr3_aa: CASSIAFGQRVGRRAFF; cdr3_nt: TGTGCCAGTAGTATAGCATTTGGACAGAGGGTTGGAAGAAGAGCTTTCTTT
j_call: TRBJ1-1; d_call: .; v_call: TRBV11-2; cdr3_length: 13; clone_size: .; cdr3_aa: CASSLTENTEAFF; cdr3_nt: TGTGCCAGCAGCTTGACAGAGAACACTGAAGCTTTCTTT
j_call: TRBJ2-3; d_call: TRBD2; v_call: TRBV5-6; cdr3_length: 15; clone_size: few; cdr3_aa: CASSSRLAGSKYQYF; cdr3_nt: TGTGCCAGCAGCTCGCGACTAGCGGGAAGTAAATACCAGTATTTT
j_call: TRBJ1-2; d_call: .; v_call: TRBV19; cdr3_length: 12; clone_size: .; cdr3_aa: CASRQGPRGYTF; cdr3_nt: TGTGCCAGTAGACAGGGTCCAAGGGGCTACACCTTC
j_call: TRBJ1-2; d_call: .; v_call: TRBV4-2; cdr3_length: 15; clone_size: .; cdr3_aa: CASRTAAASNYGYTF; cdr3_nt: TGTGCCAGCAGAACAGCGGCCGCGTCTAACTATGGCTACACCTTC
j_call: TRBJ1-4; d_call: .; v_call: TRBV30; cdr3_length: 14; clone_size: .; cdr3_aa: CAWGRARLNEKLFF; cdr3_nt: TGTGCCTGGGGCCGAGCGAGACTTAATGAAAAACTGTTTTTT
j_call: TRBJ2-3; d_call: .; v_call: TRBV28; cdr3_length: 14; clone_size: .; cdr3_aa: CASKMQGPTDTQYF; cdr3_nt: TGTGCCAGTAAAATGCAGGGTCCCACAGATACGCAGTATTTT
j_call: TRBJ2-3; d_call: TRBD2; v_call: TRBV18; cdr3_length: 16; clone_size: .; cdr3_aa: CASSSGTSGRTDTQYF; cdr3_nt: TGTGCCAGCTCCAGCGGGACTAGCGGGAGAACAGATACGCAGTATTTT
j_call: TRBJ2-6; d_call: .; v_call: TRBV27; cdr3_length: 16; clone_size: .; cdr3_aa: CASSSRSNSGANVLTF; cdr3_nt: TGTGCCAGCAGTTCCCGGAGCAATTCTGGGGCCAACGTCCTGACTTTC
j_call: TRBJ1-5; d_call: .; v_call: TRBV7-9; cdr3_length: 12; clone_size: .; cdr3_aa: CASSLSNQPQHF; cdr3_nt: TGTGCCAGCAGCCTCAGCAATCAGCCCCAGCATTTT
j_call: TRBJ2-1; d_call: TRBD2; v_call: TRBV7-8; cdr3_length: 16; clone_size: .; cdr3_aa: CASSLELAASYNEQFF; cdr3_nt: TGTGCCAGCAGCTTAGAACTAGCGGCGTCCTACAATGAGCAGTTCTTC
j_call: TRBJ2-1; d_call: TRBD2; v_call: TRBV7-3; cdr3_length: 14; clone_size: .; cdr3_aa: CASSFRAGANEQFF; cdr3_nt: TGTGCCAGCAGCTTTAGGGCGGGAGCCAATGAGCAGTTCTTC
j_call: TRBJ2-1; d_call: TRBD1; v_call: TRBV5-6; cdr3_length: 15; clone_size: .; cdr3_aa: CASSNGQGVPNEQFF; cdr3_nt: TGTGCCAGCAGCAATGGACAGGGTGTTCCAAATGAGCAGTTCTTC
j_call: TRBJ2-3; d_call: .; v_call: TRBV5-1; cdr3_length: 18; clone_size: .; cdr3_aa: CASSSDTPGTVSEDTQYF; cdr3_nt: TGCGCCAGCAGCTCGGATACCCCAGGAACGGTTAGTGAGGATACGCAGTATTTT
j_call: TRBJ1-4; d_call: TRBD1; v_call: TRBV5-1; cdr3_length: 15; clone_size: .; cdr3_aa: CASSPRGELNEKLFF; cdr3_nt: TGCGCCAGCAGCCCCAGGGGGGAGTTAAATGAAAAACTGTTTTTT
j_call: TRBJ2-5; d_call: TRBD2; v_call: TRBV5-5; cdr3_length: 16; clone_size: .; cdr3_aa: CASSWGSGRAWETQYF; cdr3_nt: TGTGCCAGCAGCTGGGGAAGCGGGAGGGCCTGGGAGACCCAGTACTTC
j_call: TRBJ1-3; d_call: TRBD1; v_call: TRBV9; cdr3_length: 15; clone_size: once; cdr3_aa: CASSFQGARGNTIYF; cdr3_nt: TGTGCCAGCAGCTTTCAGGGGGCGCGAGGAAACACCATATATTTT
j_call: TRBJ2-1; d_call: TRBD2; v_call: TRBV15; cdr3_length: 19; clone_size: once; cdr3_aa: CATSRKEASGRRSYNEQFF; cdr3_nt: TGTGCCACCAGCAGAAAGGAGGCTAGCGGGAGGAGGTCCTACAATGAGCAGTTCTTC
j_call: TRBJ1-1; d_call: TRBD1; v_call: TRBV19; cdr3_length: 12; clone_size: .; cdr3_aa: CASSDPGGRAFF; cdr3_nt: TGTGCCAGTAGTGACCCAGGGGGAAGAGCTTTCTTT
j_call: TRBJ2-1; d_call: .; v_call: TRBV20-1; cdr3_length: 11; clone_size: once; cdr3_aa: CSARSLNEQFF; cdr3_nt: TGCAGTGCTAGATCTCTCAATGAGCAGTTCTTC
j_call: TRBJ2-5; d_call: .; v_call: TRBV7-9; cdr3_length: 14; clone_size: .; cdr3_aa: CASSALQGQETQYF; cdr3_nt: TGTGCCAGCAGCGCCCTACAGGGACAAGAGACCCAGTACTTC
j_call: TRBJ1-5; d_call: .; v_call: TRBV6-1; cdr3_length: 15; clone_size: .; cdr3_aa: CASSERSPFNQPQHF; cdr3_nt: TGTGCCAGCAGTGAAAGGAGTCCTTTCAATCAGCCCCAGCATTTT
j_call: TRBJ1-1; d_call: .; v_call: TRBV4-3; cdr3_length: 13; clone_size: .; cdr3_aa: CASSPQGHTEAFF; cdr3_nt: TGCGCCAGCAGCCCACAGGGCCACACTGAAGCTTTCTTT
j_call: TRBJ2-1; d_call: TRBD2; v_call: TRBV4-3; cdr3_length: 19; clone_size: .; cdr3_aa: CASSQNLIAGGPFSSEQFF; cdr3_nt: TGCGCCAGCAGCCAAAACCTAATAGCGGGAGGGCCGTTTTCGAGTGAGCAGTTCTTC
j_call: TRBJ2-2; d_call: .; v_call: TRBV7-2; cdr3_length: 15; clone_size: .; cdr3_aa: CASSHLADNTGELFF; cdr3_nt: TGTGCCAGCAGCCATTTAGCGGACAACACCGGGGAGCTGTTTTTT
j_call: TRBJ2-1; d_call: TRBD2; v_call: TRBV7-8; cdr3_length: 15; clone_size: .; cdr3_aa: CASSSASGRYNEQFF; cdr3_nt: TGTGCCAGCAGCTCCGCTAGCGGGAGGTACAATGAGCAGTTCTTC
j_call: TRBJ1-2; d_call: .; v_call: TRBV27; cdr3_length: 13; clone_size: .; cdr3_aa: CASSDRGWEGYTF; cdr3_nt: TGTGCCAGCAGTGATAGGGGGTGGGAGGGCTACACCTTC
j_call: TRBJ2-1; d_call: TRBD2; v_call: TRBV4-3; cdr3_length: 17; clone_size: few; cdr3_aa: CASSQDSALAAYNEQFF; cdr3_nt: TGCGCCAGCAGCCAAGATTCGGCGCTAGCGGCCTACAATGAGCAGTTCTTC
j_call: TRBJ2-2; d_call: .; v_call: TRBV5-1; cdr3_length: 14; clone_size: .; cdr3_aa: CASSLTRFTGELFF; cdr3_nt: TGCGCCAGCAGCTTGACGCGTTTCACCGGGGAGCTGTTTTTT
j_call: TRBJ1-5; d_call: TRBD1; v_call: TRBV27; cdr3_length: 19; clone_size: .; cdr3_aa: CASIFDRGQGKFRNQPQHF; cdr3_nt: TGTGCCAGCATCTTCGACCGGGGACAGGGAAAGTTTCGCAATCAGCCCCAGCATTTT
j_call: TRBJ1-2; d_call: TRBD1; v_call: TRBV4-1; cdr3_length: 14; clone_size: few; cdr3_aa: CASSPRDRGYGYTF; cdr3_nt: TGCGCCAGCAGCCCTCGGGACAGGGGCTATGGCTACACCTTC
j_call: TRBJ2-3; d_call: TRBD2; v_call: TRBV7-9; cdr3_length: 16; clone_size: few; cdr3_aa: CASSPAGTRSTDTQYF; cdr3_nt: TGTGCCAGCAGCCCGGCCGGGACTAGGTCCACAGATACGCAGTATTTT
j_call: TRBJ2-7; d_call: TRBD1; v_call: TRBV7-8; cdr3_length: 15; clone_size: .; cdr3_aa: CASSSPGQYSYEQYF; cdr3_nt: TGTGCCAGCAGCTCGCCGGGACAGTACTCCTACGAGCAGTACTTC